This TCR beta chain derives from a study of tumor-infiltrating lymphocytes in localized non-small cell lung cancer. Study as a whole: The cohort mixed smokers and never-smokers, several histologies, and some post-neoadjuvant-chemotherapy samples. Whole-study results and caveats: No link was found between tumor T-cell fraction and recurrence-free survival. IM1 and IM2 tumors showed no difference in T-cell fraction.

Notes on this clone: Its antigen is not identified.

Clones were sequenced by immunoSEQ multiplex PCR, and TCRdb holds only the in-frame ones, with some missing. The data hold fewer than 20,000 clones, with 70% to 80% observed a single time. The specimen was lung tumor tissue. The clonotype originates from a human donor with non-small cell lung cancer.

The CDR3 DNA is TGTGCCAGCAGCTTAGTACTAGCGGGACACGAGCAGTACTTC. Translation: CASSLVLAGHEQYF. This chain links TRBV11-2 with TRBJ2-7, with 10 bases matching TRBD2. Trimming took 1 base from V and 5 from J; bases not matched to a gene: 2. The V gene's germline CDR1 is SGHAT and CDR2 FQNNGV. The CDR3 has 14 amino acids.